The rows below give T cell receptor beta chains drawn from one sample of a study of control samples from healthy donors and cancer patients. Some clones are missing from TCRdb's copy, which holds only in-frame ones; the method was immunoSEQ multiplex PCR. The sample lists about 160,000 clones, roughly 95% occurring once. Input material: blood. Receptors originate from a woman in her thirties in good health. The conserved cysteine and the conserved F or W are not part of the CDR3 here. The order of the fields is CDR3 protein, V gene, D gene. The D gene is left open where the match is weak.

ASSHDGGRGNTEAF	TRBV7-9	NA
ASRPNSYNEQF	TRBV6-5	NA
ASSTADTVNYGYT	TRBV28	NA
ASSFTGYEQY	TRBV12-3/TRBV12-4	NA
ASSPGTSGDNEQF	TRBV27	TRBD2
ASSYSSGYT	TRBV6-6	NA
ASSFTRDTLSPTDTQY	TRBV5-1	NA
AWGGGQGWHSPLH	TRBV30	TRBD1
ATSRGDPNSPLH	TRBV15	NA
ASRSTTANTEAF	TRBV5-5	NA
ASSLPIWDVAYEQY	TRBV18	NA
ASSYPVLAGEKETQY	TRBV6-2/TRBV6-3	TRBD2
AITGQGATGELF	TRBV10-3	TRBD1
ASSPGTSLSTDTQY	TRBV3-1/TRBV3-2	TRBD2
ASSIDVWTGGGSNQPQH	TRBV19	TRBD1
ASKMRAGELF	TRBV19	NA
ASSPYPRQGTGTDTQY	TRBV28	NA
ASSLGGRGGSEPQH	TRBV28	TRBD1
ASSQDLLGRNYEQY	TRBV14	NA
ASSQEGRGGTDTQY	TRBV4-2	TRBD2
ASSEREWEGTDTQY	TRBV2	TRBD2
ASSPRQGTGNTIY	TRBV19	TRBD1
ASSQRQRPSTDTQY	TRBV18	NA
ASSLANTGHLSYEQY	TRBV5-1	NA
ASRPIHRKNTGELF	TRBV27	NA
ATSDPAGAGNTIY	TRBV24-1	NA
ASRKFPAGSLEQF	TRBV19	NA
ASSLRVSSSGNTIY	TRBV7-2	NA
ASSYSENQPQH	TRBV6-6	NA
ASSLRGGNTEAF	TRBV13	NA
ASSVGGATGYGYT	TRBV9	NA
ASSKSSGGASFSYNEQF	TRBV19	TRBD2
ASSPDSKRGYT	TRBV7-2	NA
ASSLSGSYEQY	TRBV12-3/TRBV12-4	NA
ASSLATSGSSDTQY	TRBV7-9	TRBD2
ATSRDFLSTMNTEAF	TRBV15	NA
ASQAGLAGSYEQY	TRBV6-5	TRBD2
ASSEDRLATYNEQF	TRBV2	TRBD2
ATSKRRDNPSEQY	TRBV15	NA
ASSGRDNGGGYEQY	TRBV9	NA